The 29 T cell receptor beta chains below all came from one sample that was sequenced in a study of blood T cell repertoires in COVID-19. The assay was immunoSEQ multiplex PCR, and TCRdb's table has in-frame clones only and misses some. The repertoire holds around 470,000 clones, 89% seen once, with about 1% in the top ten. The sequencing input was peripheral blood. The receptors were gathered from a man aged 18 to 29 with COVID-19, enrolled during active disease.

Only one count was recorded for this clone. The chain couples TRBV5-4 to TRBJ2-7; weak D call: TRBD2 (6 bases). CDR3 size: 14 residues. Germline V CDR1 and CDR2: SGHNT, YYREEE (reference sequence). Trimming removed 2 bases from V and 2 bases from J, with 11 bases in between. The CDR3 sequence: CASSLQAGPYEQYF. The CDR3 nucleotides are TGTGCCAGCAGCTTACAAGCGGGCCCCTACGAGCAGTACTTC.

This clone was counted between two and nine times. V gene TRBV24-1 combines with J gene TRBJ2-2, with 15 bases that match TRBD2. V shed 2 bases, J shed 7 bases, and the junction held 4 bases outside the gene matches. The CDR3 has 17 amino acids. The germline V gene encodes CDR1 KGHDR and CDR2 SFDVKD. The CDR3 loop reads CATSDWTSGRAGGELFF. For the CDR3, the DNA is TGTGCCACCAGTGATTGGACTAGCGGGAGGGCCGGCGGGGAGCTGTTTTTT.

J is TRBJ2-5 and V is TRBV11-2, with 8 bases aligning to TRBD2. The CDR3 totals 15 residues. V lost 1 base to trimming and J lost 5 bases; unmatched junction nucleotides: 6. Germline CDR1 SGHAT, CDR2 FQNNGV. This CDR3 reads CASSLVSGGPETQYF. The DNA for the CDR3 is TGTGCCAGCAGCTTAGTCTCGGGGGGGCCGGAGACCCAGTACTTC. Using reference TRBV11-2 and TRBJ2-5 for the parts outside the CDR3, the full variable domain is EAGVAQSPRYKIIEKRQSVAFWCNPISGHATLYWYQQILGQGPKLLIQFQNNGVVDDSQLPKDRFSAERLKGVDSTLKIQPAKLEDSAVYLCASSLVSGGPETQYFGPGTRLLVL.

Comments on this clone: Other DNA sequences in the same sample also yield this CDR3. The V call is TRBV6-5, the J call TRBJ2-7; TRBD1 might be the D (6 bases). Deletions cut 6 bases from V and 1 base from J, with 13 bases between. CDR3 length equals 14 residues. Germline V lookup: CDR1 MNHEY, CDR2 SVGAGI. The CDR3 sequence: CASRRTVSSYEQYF. In DNA, the CDR3 is TGTGCCAGCAGACGGACAGTCTCTTCCTACGAGCAGTACTTC.

The chain has TRBV7-9 and TRBJ2-2; TRBD2 matches 10 bases. The CDR3 loop spans 19 amino acids. Per germline, CDR1 SEHNR and CDR2 FQNEAQ (reference sequence). V gave up 5 bases and J gave up 4 bases; unmatched junction bases: 16. In DNA, the CDR3 is TGTGCCAGCAGCGACTTAGGTCGGCTAGCGGGGGTTGCCACCGGGGAGCTGTTTTTT. Protein: CASSDLGRLAGVATGELFF.

The rearrangement links TRBV15 to TRBJ2-3; 10 nucleotides line up with TRBD1. Germline V gene lookup returns CDR1 LNHNV and CDR2 YYDKDF (reference sequence). The CDR3 is 19 amino acids. J was trimmed by 0 bases and V by 0 bases; bases with no gene match: 9. Here the CDR3 reads CATSRDQTGGVYSTDTQYF. The CDR3 nucleotides read TGTGCCACCAGCAGAGATCAGACAGGGGGCGTTTATAGCACAGATACGCAGTATTTT.

V and J are TRBV4-1 and TRBJ2-7; D is possibly TRBD2 (6 bases). This CDR3 is built from 11 residues. The V gene's germline CDR1 is MGHRA and CDR2 YSYEKL. V was cut by 3 bases and J by 7 bases, with 7 bases left in between. The CDR3 DNA sequence: TGCGCCAGCAGCCACGCGGGGGAGCAGTACTTC. This encodes CASSHAGEQYF.

With respect to this clone: Different DNA sequences within this sample yield the same CDR3. The chain has TRBV5-1 and TRBJ2-3; 8 positions agree with TRBD2. The CDR3 sequence is 14 residues long. CDR1 is SGHRS, CDR2 YFSETQ, per germline. Trimming took 2 bases from V and 3 from J; bases not matched to a gene: 2. The CDR3 DNA reads as TGCGCCAGCAGCTTAGCGGGAGCTACAGATACGCAGTATTTT. This encodes CASSLAGATDTQYF.

The rearrangement uses TRBV3-1 (or the pseudogene TRBV3-2) and TRBJ2-7; 10 bases map to TRBD1. The germline gives CDR1 LGHDT, CDR2 YNNKEL (reference sequence). The trim removed 4 bases at V and 1 base at J, leaving 1 base unmatched. CDR3 length: 14 residues. CDR3: CASSRQGASYEQYF. CDR3 bases: TGTGCCAGCAGCCGACAGGGGGCTTCCTACGAGCAGTACTTC.

This rearrangement joins TRBV5-1 to TRBJ1-2; D might be TRBD1 (5 bases). Between the trimmed V and J ends, which lost 0 bases and 6 bases, there was a span of 15 bases. The germline V gene has CDR1 SGHRS and CDR2 YFSETQ. The CDR3 runs to 15 residues. CDR3 loop: CASSLAGGRRDGYTF. CDR3 in DNA: TGCGCCAGCAGCTTGGCCGGGGGGAGAAGGGATGGCTACACCTTC.

The CDR3: CASRRGQSPLHF. The CDR3 DNA reads TGTGCCAGCAGAAGGGGACAGTCACCCCTCCACTTT. The chain uses TRBV6-5 and TRBJ1-6, with 7 bases matching TRBD1. Losses at the gene ends were 6 bases for V and 10 bases for J; bases not matched to a gene: 3. CDR3 size: 12 residues. Looked up from germline, CDR1 is MNHEY and CDR2 is SVGAGI.

This clone was seen repeatedly, ten times or more. V gene TRBV30 combines with J gene TRBJ1-5; D perhaps matches TRBD1 (6 bases). Trimming removed 2 bases from V and 5 bases from J, with 16 bases in between. The germline CDR1 and CDR2 sequences are GTSNPN and SVGIG (reference sequence). The CDR3 runs to 15 residues. CDR3 nucleotide sequence: TGTGCCTGGAGTCTTACAGGGAGGGCCGATCAGCCCCAGCATTTT. Its protein product is CAWSLTGRADQPQHF. The entire variable domain, with the rest obtained from reference TRBV30 and TRBJ1-5, is as follows: SQTIHQWPATLVQPVGSPLSLECTVEGTSNPNLYWYRQAAGRGLQLLFYSVGIGQISSEVPQNLSASRPQDRQFILSSKKLLLSDSGFYLCAWSLTGRADQPQHFGDGTRLSIL.

The chain has TRBV29-1 and TRBJ1-1; a possible D gene is TRBD1 (5 bases). The CDR3 totals 14 residues. In germline, CDR1 is SQVTM, CDR2 ANQGSEA. V was cut by 4 bases and J by 1 base, with 13 bases left in between. The CDR3 DNA reads as TGCAGCGTTGGGTCGGGGGGTGAGAACACTGAAGCTTTCTTT. Translating gives CSVGSGGENTEAFF.

This chain links TRBV11-2 with TRBJ2-7; no clear D gene. From germline, CDR1 is SGHAT and CDR2 FQNNGV. The ends were cut back, 5 bases at V and 4 bases at J, with 9 bases in the middle. The CDR3 covers 12 residues. This CDR3 reads CASSPGGYEQYF. The CDR3 nucleotides are TGTGCCAGCAGCCCGGGTGGGTACGAGCAGTACTTC.

About this clone: In the same sample, other DNA sequences code for this CDR3. The gene calls are TRBV29-1 and TRBJ2-2, with 8 bases fitting TRBD2. V trimming: 5 bases; J trimming: 5 bases; junction bases outside the gene matches: 1. The CDR3 runs 12 residues. CDR1 and CDR2 from the germline V gene are SQVTM and ANQGSEA. CDR3 residues: CSVSSGTGELFF. CDR3 DNA sequence: TGCAGCGTTTCTAGCGGGACCGGGGAGCTGTTTTTT.

The V gene is TRBV5-4, the J gene TRBJ2-3, with 13 nucleotides matching TRBD2. The CDR3 runs to 17 residues. V lost 3 bases, J lost 0 bases, and 4 bases stayed unmatched. The V gene's germline CDR1 is SGHNT and CDR2 YYREEE (reference sequence). CDR3 region: CASSSGLAGPSTDTQYF. DNA of the CDR3: TGTGCCAGCAGCTCGGGACTAGCGGGGCCTAGCACAGATACGCAGTATTTT.

The CDR3 here is CASSFSTGYYGYTF. In nucleotides, the CDR3 is TGTGCCAGCAGTTTTTCGACAGGGTACTATGGCTACACCTTC. This chain links TRBV6-5 with TRBJ1-2; 7 bases map to TRBD1. The CDR3 is 14 amino acids. V trimming: 4 bases; J trimming: 3 bases; junction bases outside the gene matches: 5. Looked up from germline, CDR1 is MNHEY and CDR2 is SVGAGI.

This clone was picked up one time. The rearrangement uses TRBV7-2 and TRBJ2-2, with 10 positions matching TRBD2. This CDR3 has 18 residues. Germline V gene data show CDR1 as SGHTA and CDR2 as FQGNSA. The V and J ends lost 0 bases and 5 bases, in that order; junction bases with no gene match: 9. CDR3 protein: CASSLARRLAGATGELFF. CDR3 DNA sequence: TGTGCCAGCAGCTTAGCGCGCCGGCTAGCGGGGGCGACCGGGGAGCTGTTTTTT.

This clone appeared a single time. This chain joins TRBV5-6 and TRBJ2-1, with D perhaps TRBD2 (6 bases). CDR1 and CDR2 from the germline V gene are SGHDT and YYEEEE. The CDR3 is 14 amino acids. V was shortened by 1 base and J by 9 bases, with 14 bases between the two germline ends. CDR3 protein: CASSLILRDAEQFF. The DNA for the CDR3 is TGTGCCAGCAGCTTGATACTGCGGGATGCTGAGCAGTTCTTC. The full variable domain, completed using reference TRBV5-6 and TRBJ2-1, is DAGVTQSPTHLIKTRGQQVTLRCSPKSGHDTVSWYQQALGQGPQFIFQYYEEEERQRGNFPDRFSGHQFPNYSSELNVNALLLGDSALYLCASSLILRDAEQFFGPGTRLTVL.

The chain combines TRBV5-1 with TRBJ2-7, with D possibly TRBD1 on 7 matching bases. This CDR3 spans 14 amino acids. Trimming cost V 0 bases and J 4 bases, with 11 bases left between them. Germline V gene lookup returns CDR1 SGHRS and CDR2 YFSETQ. The CDR3 sequence: CASSLGGTAYEQYF. Written as DNA, the CDR3 is TGCGCCAGCAGCTTGGGCGGGACAGCTTACGAGCAGTACTTC.

This chain joins TRBV6-4 and TRBJ2-2, with 11 bases fitting TRBD2. The V gene's germline CDR1 is MRHNA and CDR2 SNTAGT. Losses at the gene ends were 3 bases for V and 4 bases for J; bases not matched to a gene: 7. CDR3 length equals 17 residues. The CDR3 bases are TGTGCCAGCAGTGAGGAGAAGACTAGCGGGATCACCGGGGAGCTGTTTTTT. Residues: CASSEEKTSGITGELFF.

V gene TRBV3-1 (or the pseudogene TRBV3-2) combines with J gene TRBJ2-5, with a tentative D call TRBD1 (5 bases). CDR1 is LGHDT and CDR2 is YNNKEL in the germline V gene (reference sequence). The germline V and J ends were trimmed by 2 bases and 4 bases, with 5 bases remaining between them. There are 12 residues in the CDR3. The CDR3 here is CASSQRGETQYF. CDR3 nucleotides: TGTGCCAGCAGCCAAAGGGGAGAGACCCAGTACTTC.

The genes are TRBV3-1 (or the pseudogene TRBV3-2) and TRBJ2-2; 8 bases fit TRBD2. Germline CDR1 reads LGHDT; CDR2 reads YNNKEL (reference sequence). The CDR3 spans 16 residues. J was trimmed by 6 bases and V by 5 bases; bases with no gene match: 11. The CDR3 coding sequence is TGTGCCAGCAGCAAGGCCGGGACTAGTCCTTCCGGGGAGCTGTTTTTT. This codes for CASSKAGTSPSGELFF.

The chain employs TRBV30 and TRBJ2-7, with 7 bases fitting TRBD2. J lost 0 bases, V lost 5 bases, and 4 bases had no gene match. This CDR3 has 13 amino acids. The germline V gene has CDR1 GTSNPN and CDR2 SVGIG (reference sequence). CDR3 sequence (DNA): TGTGCCTGGGGGCGGGGGTTCTCCTACGAGCAGTACTTC. Encoded protein: CAWGRGFSYEQYF.

The V call is TRBV7-9, the J call TRBJ1-1, with D perhaps matching TRBD1 (5 bases). CDR3 length: 16 amino acids. Germline CDR1 is SEHNR and CDR2 is FQNEAQ (reference sequence). V dropped 4 bases and J dropped 4 bases, with 19 bases sitting between them. The CDR3 coding sequence is TGTGCCAGCAGCTCTCAGGGCAGGGATAGAGGCACTGAAGCTTTCTTT. Its translation is CASSSQGRDRGTEAFF. Looking up the rest from reference TRBV7-9 and TRBJ1-1 gives the full variable domain: DTGVSQNPRHKITKRGQNVTFRCDPISEHNRLYWYRQTLGQGPEFLTYFQNEAQLEKSRLLSDRFSAERPKGSFSTLEIQRTEQGDSAMYLCASSSQGRDRGTEAFFGQGTRLTVV.

The CDR3 DNA reads as TGCAGCGTTGAATTACCCTATCCAACTACCGGGACAGGGGGTGATGGCTACACCTTC. Amino acid sequence: CSVELPYPTTGTGGDGYTF. The chain links TRBV29-1 to TRBJ1-2; 11 bases line up with TRBD1. This CDR3 contains 19 residues. Germline assignment: CDR1 SQVTM and CDR2 ANQGSEA. Losses at the gene ends were 2 bases for V and 6 bases for J; bases not matched to a gene: 20.

V usage is TRBV10-2 and J usage is TRBJ2-1; 12 bases agree with TRBD2. The CDR3 runs to 15 residues. Germline V gene data show CDR1 as WSHSY and CDR2 as SAAADI. Trimming removed 6 bases from V and 6 bases from J; junction bases left unmatched: 6. The CDR3 DNA reads TGCGCCAGCAGCCCTAGCGGGGGGGCCTTCAATGAGCAGTTCTTC. It yields the protein CASSPSGGAFNEQFF.

The chain is built from TRBV27 and TRBJ2-7; 9 bases match TRBD1. With V trimmed by 5 bases and J by 2 bases, 16 bases remained unmatched. The CDR3 is 18 residues long. Looked up from germline, CDR1 is MNHEY and CDR2 is SMNVEV (reference sequence). This CDR3 reads CASSPILGQGPSTYEQYF. The DNA for the CDR3 is TGTGCCAGCAGTCCAATTTTAGGACAGGGGCCGTCAACCTACGAGCAGTACTTC.

The V call is TRBV2, the J call TRBJ2-2; no reliable D call. Trimming stripped 7 bases from V and 8 bases from J, with 8 bases between. CDR3 length: 11 residues. Per the germline V gene, CDR1 is SNHLY and CDR2 is FYNNEI. CDR3 loop: CASTVMGELFF. The CDR3 DNA is TGTGCCAGCACAGTCATGGGGGAGCTGTTTTTT.